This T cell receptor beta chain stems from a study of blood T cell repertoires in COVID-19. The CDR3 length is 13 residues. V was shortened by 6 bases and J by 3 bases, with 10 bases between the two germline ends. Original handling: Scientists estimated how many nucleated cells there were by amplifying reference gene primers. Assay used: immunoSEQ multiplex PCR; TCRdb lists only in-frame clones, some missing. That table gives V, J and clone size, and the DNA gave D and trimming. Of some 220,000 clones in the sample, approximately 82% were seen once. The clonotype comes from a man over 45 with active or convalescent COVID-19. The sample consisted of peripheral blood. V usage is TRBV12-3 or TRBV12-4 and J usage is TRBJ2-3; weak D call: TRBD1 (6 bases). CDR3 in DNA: TGTGCCAGCAGCAACAGGGTTACAGATACGCAGTATTTT. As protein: CASSNRVTDTQYF.